The clone carrying this T cell receptor beta chain was observed a handful of times. TCRdb re-derived calls from the 5' RACE reads in MiXCR, one entry per CDR3 protein. The sample holds roughly 150,000 distinct CDR3 sequences, about 14% seen once. Germline CDR1 SNHLY, CDR2 FYNNEI. The ends were cut back, 7 bases at V and 1 base at J, with 10 bases in the middle. CDR3 length: 13 residues. These data belong to a study of T-cell memory formation after mild COVID-19. The sample consisted of PBMCs or a T cell subset sorted from them (not recorded which). V gene TRBV2 combines with J gene TRBJ1-1; D gene uncertain. This clonotype originated in an adult woman who had mild COVID-19 (a few samples of this study predate the infection). Cell type and time point are not known. CDR3 loop: CASTPPANTEAFF. Written as DNA, the CDR3 is TGTGCCAGCACGCCGCCTGCGAACACTGAAGCTTTCTTT.